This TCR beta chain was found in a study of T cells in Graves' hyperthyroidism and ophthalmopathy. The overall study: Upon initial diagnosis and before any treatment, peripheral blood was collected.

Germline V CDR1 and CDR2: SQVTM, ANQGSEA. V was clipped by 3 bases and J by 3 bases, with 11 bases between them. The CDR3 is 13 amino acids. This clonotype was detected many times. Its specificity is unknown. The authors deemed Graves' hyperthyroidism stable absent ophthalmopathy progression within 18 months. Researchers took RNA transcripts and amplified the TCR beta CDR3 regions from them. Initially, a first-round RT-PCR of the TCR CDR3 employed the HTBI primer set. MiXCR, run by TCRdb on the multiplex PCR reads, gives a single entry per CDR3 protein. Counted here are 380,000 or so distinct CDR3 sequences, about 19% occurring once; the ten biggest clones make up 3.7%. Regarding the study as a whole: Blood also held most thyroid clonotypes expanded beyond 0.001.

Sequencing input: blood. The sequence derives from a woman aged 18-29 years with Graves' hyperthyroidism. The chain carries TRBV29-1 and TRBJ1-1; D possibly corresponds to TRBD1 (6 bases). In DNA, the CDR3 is TGCAGCGTTGATCGCGGGGGCTACACTGAAGCTTTCTTT. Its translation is CSVDRGGYTEAFF.